The TCR beta chain described here comes from a study of human T cells and chemical hapten exposure. For the study at large: Patches with 0.01% DPC went on the upper back, and the tests were read at 6 days.

This clonotype was picked up many times. TCRdb recomputed calls from the RACE reads with MiXCR, one row per CDR3 protein. This sample yields 370,000 or so distinct CDR3 sequences, of which nearly 5% are seen a single time; approximately 2.1% belongs to the top ten. Time point noted: patch test 1, 2 weeks after DPC sensitization. Documented treatment: therapeutic diphenylcyclopropenone sensitization with weekly scalp DPC. This specimen consisted of whole blood, obtained in connection with sensitization to the hapten diphenylcyclopropenone (DPC). The source of this sequence is a woman between 45 and 60 years old with alopecia areata. Some clones in this sample may be carry-over from other donors' samples.

CDR3 loop: CASSSHRGQGRLNTEAFF. CDR3 bases: TGCGCCAGCAGCTCCCACAGGGGTCAGGGTCGGTTGAACACTGAAGCTTTCTTT. The chain joins TRBV5-1 to TRBJ1-1; 7 bases are a match to TRBD1. The junction had 14 bases not matched to a gene; V was cut back by 3 bases and J by 0 bases. There are 18 residues in the CDR3. Germline values: CDR1 SGHRS, CDR2 YFSETQ.